The rows below give T cell receptor beta chains drawn from one sample of a study of T cells in Graves' hyperthyroidism and ophthalmopathy. TCRdb re-derived calls from the multiplex PCR reads in MiXCR, one entry per CDR3 protein. The sample has some 210,000 distinct CDR3 sequences; about a sixth are singletons. Sequencing was carried out using blood. The receptors here all came from a middle-aged man with Graves' hyperthyroidism. Both conserved end residues are part of each CDR3. A D gene is named only where the DNA matches it firmly. Not every row has a clone size; where given, it reads once, few, many or a size class.

TRBJ2-7,-,TRBV19,-,TGTGCCAGTAGTACGGACCATTCCTACGAGCAGTACTTC,CASSTDHSYEQYF
TRBJ2-7,-,TRBV9,-,TGTGCCAGCAGCCTCTCCCCGGCAGGGGACGAGCAGTACTTC,CASSLSPAGDEQYF
TRBJ1-1,many,TRBV7-9,-,TGTGCCAGCAGCTTACAGGAGTGGGGGGGGAACACTGAAGCTTTCTTT,CASSLQEWGGNTEAFF
TRBJ1-1,many,TRBV30,-,TGTGCCTGGAATGCCGACAGTTCGAGCACTGAAGCTTTCTTT,CAWNADSSSTEAFF
TRBJ1-6,-,TRBV5-1,-,TGCGCCAGCAGTCACCCGGGGGGAACCCTCCACTTT,CASSHPGGTLHF
TRBJ2-5,many,TRBV5-1,-,TGCGCCAGCAGCTTGTTGCCTAGCGGGACAGGCGAGACCCAGTACTTC,CASSLLPSGTGETQYF
TRBJ2-2,-,TRBV27,TRBD1,TGTGCCAGCAGCTCGGGACAGGGGAACGGGGAGCTGTTTTTT,CASSSGQGNGELFF
TRBJ2-3,many,TRBV11-1,TRBD2,TGTGCCAGCAGCTTCTCGCTAGCGGGAGATACGCAGTATTTT,CASSFSLAGDTQYF
TRBJ2-3,-,TRBV6-9,-,TGTGCCAGCAGTTCGACGGTAGGGGGGATCACAGATACGCAGTATTTT,CASSSTVGGITDTQYF
TRBJ2-2,-,TRBV6-1,TRBD1,TGTGCCAGCAGCCAGGACAGGGGGCAGGGCGGGGAGCTGTTTTTT,CASSQDRGQGGELFF
TRBJ2-7,-,TRBV28,-,TGTGCCAGCAGTTTCGGGGGCCCCAGCTCCTACGAGCAGTACTTC,CASSFGGPSSYEQYF
TRBJ2-7,-,TRBV28,TRBD2,TGTGCCAGCAGTGACGGACTAGCGGGAGTGGACGAGCAGTACTTC,CASSDGLAGVDEQYF
TRBJ1-5,few,TRBV12-5,-,TGTGCTAGTGGCCCCGTGGGAGGGGGCAATCAGCCCCAGCATTTT,CASGPVGGGNQPQHF
TRBJ2-3,-,TRBV5-8,-,TGTGCCAGCAGCCCGGAACTTAGCACAGATACGCAGTATTTT,CASSPELSTDTQYF
TRBJ2-3,many,TRBV20-1,-,TGCAGCGCGATCGAGGGCTCTAATACGCAGTATTTT,CSAIEGSNTQYF
TRBJ1-6,few,TRBV20-1,-,TGCAGTGCTAGAGTTGGCGATTCACCCCTCCACTTT,CSARVGDSPLHF
TRBJ2-3,-,TRBV7-6,-,TGTACCAGCAGTCCCGGGCGGGATACGCAGTATTTT,CTSSPGRDTQYF
TRBJ1-1,-,TRBV29-1,-,TGCAGCGTGGCCTGGGGGCCGGACACTGAAGCTTTCTTT,CSVAWGPDTEAFF